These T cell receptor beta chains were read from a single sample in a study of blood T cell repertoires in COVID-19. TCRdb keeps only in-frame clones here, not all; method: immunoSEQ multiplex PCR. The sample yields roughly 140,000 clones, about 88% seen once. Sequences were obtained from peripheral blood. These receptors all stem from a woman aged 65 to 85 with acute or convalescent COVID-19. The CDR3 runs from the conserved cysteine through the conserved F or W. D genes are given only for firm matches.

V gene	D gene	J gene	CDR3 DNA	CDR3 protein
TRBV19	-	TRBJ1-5	TGTGCCAGTAGGACCAGACAGCCGAATCAGCCCCAGCATTTT	CASRTRQPNQPQHF
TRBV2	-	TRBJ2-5	TGTGCCAGCAACAACAAGTTGTCCCAAGAGACCCAGTACTTC	CASNNKLSQETQYF
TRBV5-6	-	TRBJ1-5	TGTGCCAGCAGCTTGAGAGGATATAGCAATCAGCCCCAGCATTTT	CASSLRGYSNQPQHF
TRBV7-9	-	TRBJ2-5	TGTGCCAGCAGCTTAGACAGGGAGCAAGAGACCCAGTACTTC	CASSLDREQETQYF
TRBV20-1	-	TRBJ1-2	TGCAGTGCTCCTCAGGGGTATGGCTACACCTTC	CSAPQGYGYTF
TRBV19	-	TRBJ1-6	TGTGCCAGTAGTCCCCGAGGCTTCCGAGGGACCTATAATTCACCCCTCCACTTT	CASSPRGFRGTYNSPLHF
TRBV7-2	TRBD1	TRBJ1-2	TGTGCCAGCAACTCCGGGACAGGAAATAACTATGGCTACACCTTC	CASNSGTGNNYGYTF
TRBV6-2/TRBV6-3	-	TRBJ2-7	TGTGCCAGCAGCCACCAGGGGACCTACGAGCAGTACTTC	CASSHQGTYEQYF
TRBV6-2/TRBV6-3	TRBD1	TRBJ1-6	TGTGCCAGCAGCCGGACAGGGGGAAATTCACCCCTCCACTTT	CASSRTGGNSPLHF
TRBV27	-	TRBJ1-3	TGTGCCAGCAGTTCCGACAGTCCTAACCACTCTGGAAACACCATATATTTT	CASSSDSPNHSGNTIYF
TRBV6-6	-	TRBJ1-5	TGTGCCAGCAGTTACGGGTACCTATTAGGGGATCAGCCCCAGCATTTT	CASSYGYLLGDQPQHF
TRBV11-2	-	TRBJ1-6	TGTGCCAGCAGTCCGCGGGGGGCAGGGGATTCACCCCTCCACTTT	CASSPRGAGDSPLHF
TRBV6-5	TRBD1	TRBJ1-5	TGTGCCAGCAGTTACCCCTCGACAGGGCGAGATCAGCCCCAGCATTTT	CASSYPSTGRDQPQHF
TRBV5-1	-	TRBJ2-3	TGCGCCAGCAGCTTGGTCCCAGGGGCAGATACGCAGTATTTT	CASSLVPGADTQYF